Below, 30 T cell receptor beta chains from the same sample are listed, as sequenced in a study of spatial heterogeneity in lung cancer. As to time point: sample taken at primary tumor resection. Unsorted whole RNA of tumor, nontumor lung or frozen PBMC was sequenced. TCRdb reprocessed the 5' RACE reads with MiXCR, giving one entry per CDR3 protein. The sample comprises approximately 44,000 distinct CDR3 sequences, approximately 14% of which are singletons, and 55% to 60% rests with the top ten. The source material was PBMCs, sampled at surgery. The receptors shown here come from a male donor with early-stage non-small cell lung cancer.

This clonotype showed up just a few times. V gene TRBV27 combines with J gene TRBJ2-6; a possible D gene is TRBD2 (6 bases). The V gene's germline CDR1 is MNHEY and CDR2 SMNVEV (reference sequence). Trimming took 4 bases from V and 2 from J, leaving 6 bases between them. There are 14 residues in the CDR3. CDR3 bases: TGTGCCAGCAGTTCTAGCGCTGGGGCCAACGTCCTGACTTTC. Amino acid sequence: CASSSSAGANVLTF.

This clonotype was seen a few times. The chain uses TRBV29-1 and TRBJ2-7; possibly TRBD2 for D (6 bases). V lost 4 bases to trimming and J lost 7 bases, with 17 bases between them. Looked up from germline, CDR1 is SQVTM and CDR2 is ANQGSEA. The CDR3 loop spans 13 amino acids. CDR3 DNA sequence: TGCAGCGTTGGGGGGACTGGTTCTTGGGAGCAGTACTTC. Its translation: CSVGGTGSWEQYF.

This clonotype was seen only a few times. The chain carries TRBV10-3 and TRBJ2-2, with D possibly called TRBD1 or TRBD2 (5 bases each). Germline V gene lookup returns CDR1 ENHRY and CDR2 SYGVKD. Trimming took 4 bases from V and 4 from J, leaving 13 bases between them. The CDR3 has 15 residues. CDR3: CAISGGRESTGELFF. As DNA, the CDR3 is TGTGCCATCAGTGGAGGCAGGGAGAGCACCGGGGAGCTGTTTTTT.

This clonotype was recorded a few times. The chain employs TRBV7-2 and TRBJ2-3; D is unresolved. V lost 6 bases to trimming and J lost 1 base, with 14 bases between them. Germline V CDR1 and CDR2: SGHTA, FQGNSA. The CDR3 sequence is 15 residues long. The CDR3 loop reads CASRSDPAGTDTQYF. The DNA of the CDR3 is TGTGCCAGCAGATCAGACCCGGCCGGCACAGATACGCAGTATTTT.

In its sample, this clonotype was seen a few times. This sequence joins TRBV7-4 and TRBJ1-5; 7 bases agree with TRBD1. The V gene end was trimmed by 3 bases and the J gene end by 0 bases; junction bases not matched to a gene: 11. The CDR3 runs to 18 residues. The germline V gene has CDR1 SGHVT and CDR2 SQSDAQ. CDR3 in DNA: TGTGCCAGCAGCTTCAGAGGGAAACAGGGGAATAGCAATCAGCCCCAGCATTTT. Translation gives CASSFRGKQGNSNQPQHF.

This clonotype was found many times. The V gene is TRBV2, the J gene TRBJ2-2; D gene unclear. CDR3 length: 14 residues. The V end lost 2 bases, the J end lost 1 base, and 5 bases lay between the germline ends. In germline, CDR1 is SNHLY, CDR2 FYNNEI. The CDR3 loop reads CASSESENTGELFF. DNA for the CDR3: TGTGCCAGCAGTGAAAGTGAGAACACCGGGGAGCTGTTTTTT.

This rearrangement joins TRBV7-9 to TRBJ1-1; unclear D gene. The ends were cut back, 0 bases at V and 10 bases at J, with 9 bases in the middle. The CDR3 spans 12 residues. The V gene's germline CDR1 is SEHNR and CDR2 FQNEAQ (reference sequence). The CDR3 here is CASSLAAPGAFF. The CDR3 coding sequence is TGTGCCAGCAGCTTAGCGGCACCTGGAGCTTTCTTT.

This clonotype appeared many times. The chain couples TRBV18 to TRBJ2-7; D may be TRBD1 (5 bases). CDR1 and CDR2 from the germline V gene are KGHSH and LQKENI. The length of the CDR3 is 15 residues. V was pared by 1 base and J by 2 bases, with 12 bases between. The CDR3 sequence: CASSPRIQGPYEQYF. Here the CDR3 DNA reads TGTGCCAGCTCACCACGTATCCAGGGTCCCTACGAGCAGTACTTC.

The rearrangement links TRBV9 to TRBJ1-4; no reliable D call. V gave up 4 bases and J gave up 4 bases, with 8 bases separating them. Germline V gene sequence: CDR1 SGDLS, CDR2 YYNGEE. This CDR3 is built from 13 residues. CDR3 in DNA: TGTGCCAGCAGCCCCCCGAGTAATGAAAAACTGTTTTTT. Its translation: CASSPPSNEKLFF.

The chain recombines TRBV3-1 with TRBJ1-2, with D hard to call. The germline V gene has CDR1 LGHDT and CDR2 YNNKEL (reference sequence). V was pared by 4 bases and J by 3 bases, with 15 bases between. The CDR3 is 15 residues long. DNA of the CDR3: TGTGCCAGCAGCCCCCGGCCTTATGGCGACTATGGCTACACCTTC. Translation gives CASSPRPYGDYGYTF. Combining the CDR3 with reference TRBV3-1 and TRBJ1-2 gives the whole variable domain DTAVSQTPKYLVTQMGNDKSIKCEQNLGHDTMYWYKQDSKKFLKIMFSYNNKELIINETVPNRFSPKSPDKAHLNLHINSLELGDSAVYFCASSPRPYGDYGYTFGSGTRLTVV.

This clonotype was seen many times. This chain links TRBV5-1 with TRBJ2-5; tentative D call: TRBD2 (6 bases). The CDR3 is made up of 14 amino acids. V was pared by 5 bases and J by 1 base, with 12 bases between. Germline values: CDR1 SGHRS, CDR2 YFSETQ. The CDR3 region is CASRNLGGQETQYF. The CDR3 region has the DNA TGCGCCAGCAGAAATTTGGGGGGCCAAGAGACCCAGTACTTC.

This clonotype occurred a few times. The CDR3 region has the DNA TGTGCCAGCAGCCAAGAAGAGTACCAAGAGACCCAGTACTTC. Amino acids: CASSQEEYQETQYF. The chain carries TRBV3-1 and TRBJ2-5, with D unclear. The germline V and J ends were trimmed by 0 bases and 0 bases, with 5 bases remaining between them. The germline CDR1 and CDR2 sequences are LGHDT and YNNKEL (reference sequence). This CDR3 spans 14 amino acids.

The chain links TRBV12-3 or TRBV12-4 to TRBJ1-5; 10 nucleotides line up with TRBD1. J gave up 5 bases and V 6 bases, and 1 base lay outside the gene matches. The length of the CDR3 is 13 residues. CDR3: CASRGTGDQPQHF. The CDR3 DNA reads TGTGCCAGCAGGGGGACAGGGGATCAGCCCCAGCATTTT.

The sample holds one count of this clonotype. The chain carries TRBV11-2 and TRBJ2-5; D possibly matches TRBD1 or TRBD2 (6 bases each). CDR3 length equals 15 residues. In germline, CDR1 is SGHAT, CDR2 FQNNGV. V was cut by 7 bases and J by 2 bases, with 17 bases left in between. CDR3 amino acids: CASTPPGGGQETQYF. The CDR3 DNA follows: TGTGCCAGCACCCCCCCCGGGGGCGGGCAAGAGACCCAGTACTTC. Complete variable domain (other parts from reference TRBV11-2 and TRBJ2-5): EAGVAQSPRYKIIEKRQSVAFWCNPISGHATLYWYQQILGQGPKLLIQFQNNGVVDDSQLPKDRFSAERLKGVDSTLKIQPAKLEDSAVYLCASTPPGGGQETQYFGPGTRLLVL.

This clonotype was seen more than once but under ten times. The DNA is left out, because the CDR3 cannot be placed on it with certainty; the CDR3 is given as TCRdb lists it. This chain uses TRBV15 with TRBJ2-2. The CDR3 adds up to 14 amino acids, both ends counted. The germline V gene has CDR1 LNHNV and CDR2 YYDKDF (reference sequence). The CDR3 is CATSRDFGAGELFF.

The chain is built from TRBV28 and TRBJ2-3; 7 nucleotides agree with TRBD2. The length of the CDR3 is 16 residues. Per the germline V gene, CDR1 is MDHEN and CDR2 is SYDVKM. The V and J ends lost 4 bases and 0 bases, in that order; junction bases with no gene match: 7. CDR3 region: CASSSPGTTSTDTQYF. In DNA, the CDR3 is TGTGCCAGCAGTTCCCCCGGGACTACTAGCACAGATACGCAGTATTTT. Full variable domain (outside the CDR3, taken from reference TRBV28 and TRBJ2-3): DVKVTQSSRYLVKRTGEKVFLECVQDMDHENMFWYRQDPGLGLRLIYFSYDVKMKEKGDIPEGYSVSREKKERFSLILESASTNQTSMYLCASSSPGTTSTDTQYFGPGTRLTVL.

In its sample, this clonotype was seen a few times. This chain links TRBV29-1 with TRBJ2-3, with D possibly called TRBD1 or TRBD2 (6 bases each). Germline V gene lookup returns CDR1 SQVTM and CDR2 ANQGSEA. This CDR3 is built from 12 residues. The CDR3 loop is CLVGGITDTQYF. CDR3 DNA: TGCCTAGTAGGGGGGATCACGGATACGCAGTATTTT.

This sequence joins TRBV2 and TRBJ2-7; tentatively, D is TRBD1 (6 bases). V dropped 8 bases and J dropped 2 bases, with 13 bases sitting between them. Germline-derived CDR1 and CDR2 are SNHLY and FYNNEI. This CDR3 region has 13 residues. CDR3 region: CASAEDSAYEQYF. CDR3 in DNA: TGTGCCAGCGCCGAGGACAGTGCCTACGAGCAGTACTTC. Full variable domain (outside the CDR3, taken from reference TRBV2 and TRBJ2-7): EPEVTQTPSHQVTQMGQEVILRCVPISNHLYFYWYRQILGQKVEFLVSFYNNEISEKSEIFDDQFSVERPDGSNFTLKIRSTKLEDSAMYFCASAEDSAYEQYFGPGTRLTVT.

The chain joins TRBV20-1 to TRBJ2-3, with D possibly being TRBD1 or TRBD2 (6 bases each). The V and J ends lost 0 bases and 4 bases respectively, with 8 bases between them. The V gene's germline CDR1 is DFQATT and CDR2 SNEGSKA (reference sequence). This CDR3 has 13 amino acids. CDR3 in DNA: TGCAGTGCTAGAGATCGGGGGCCAGATACGCAGTATTTT. It yields the protein CSARDRGPDTQYF.

In this sample, this clonotype turned up many times. This chain connects TRBV15 to TRBJ1-4; 7 bases are a match to TRBD1. The CDR3 extends over 14 amino acids. Looked up from germline, CDR1 is LNHNV and CDR2 is YYDKDF (reference sequence). J was trimmed by 1 base and V by 8 bases; bases with no gene match: 4. The CDR3 nucleotides read TGTGCCACCGGACAGGACTTAACTAATGAAAAACTGTTTTTT. Its protein product is CATGQDLTNEKLFF.

This chain links TRBV5-1 with TRBJ1-3; tentative D call: TRBD1 (6 bases). V lost 3 bases and J lost 2, with 12 bases in between. CDR3 size: 15 residues. The germline CDR1 and CDR2 sequences are SGHRS and YFSETQ. CDR3 bases: TGCGCCAGCAGCTCGGACGGGGGCCCTGGAAACACCATATATTTT. Translating it yields CASSSDGGPGNTIYF.

This clonotype was counted at least ten times. The rearrangement links TRBV20-1 to TRBJ1-1, with D perhaps matching TRBD1 (5 bases). Germline V gene lookup returns CDR1 DFQATT and CDR2 SNEGSKA (reference sequence). Trimming cost V 5 bases and J 4 bases, with 14 bases left between them. The CDR3 spans 13 residues. This CDR3 reads CSAWMGPGTEAFF. The CDR3 DNA reads TGCAGTGCTTGGATGGGGCCGGGCACTGAAGCTTTCTTT.

This rearrangement joins TRBV6-5 to TRBJ2-5, with D possibly matching TRBD2 (5 bases). The CDR3 covers 18 residues. The V gene's germline CDR1 is MNHEY and CDR2 SVGAGI. Trimming stripped 0 bases from V and 5 bases from J, with 22 bases between. CDR3 sequence: CASSYSRGSPKSRETQYF. CDR3 DNA sequence: TGTGCCAGCAGTTACTCGAGAGGGAGCCCCAAGAGTCGGGAGACCCAGTACTTC.

This clonotype was counted ten times or more. This rearrangement joins TRBV2 to TRBJ1-6; no definite D call. Trimming shortened V by 7 bases and J by 3 bases, and 13 bases separated the two germline ends. The CDR3 covers 15 residues. Germline-derived CDR1 and CDR2 are SNHLY and FYNNEI. In DNA, the CDR3 is TGTGCCAGCATCTTAACAGTGGTCTATAATTCACCCCTCCACTTT. Amino acid sequence: CASILTVVYNSPLHF.

There are a few counts of this clonotype. The chain employs TRBV7-9 and TRBJ2-5, with 8 nucleotides matching TRBD2. Germline V lookup: CDR1 SEHNR, CDR2 FQNEAQ (reference sequence). V was pared by 5 bases and J by 1 base, with 6 bases of the junction left unmatched. This CDR3 spans 15 amino acids. The CDR3 DNA is TGTGCCAGCAGCCCTTCGGGGGGGGGCCAAGAGACCCAGTACTTC. It is translated as CASSPSGGGQETQYF.

This clonotype was counted only a few times. V gene TRBV4-2 combines with J gene TRBJ1-2; D might be TRBD1 (5 bases). Trimming stripped 4 bases from V and 8 bases from J, with 23 bases between. Germline V CDR1 and CDR2: LGHNA, YNFKEQ. This CDR3 has 16 amino acids. The DNA of the CDR3 is TGTGCCAGCAGCCTTTCACGGGGACCTCAAGACGAGGGCTACACCTTC. It encodes CASSLSRGPQDEGYTF.

This chain connects TRBV11-2 to TRBJ2-7; D perhaps matches TRBD1 (5 bases). Germline CDR1 and CDR2: SGHAT and FQNNGV. The CDR3 spans 13 residues. V lost 1 base, J lost 6 bases, and 10 bases lay in between. Here the CDR3 DNA reads TGTGCCAGCAGCTTAGGAAGGGGTGTCGAGCAGTACTTC. Protein product: CASSLGRGVEQYF.

This clonotype showed up many times. The chain has TRBV3-1 and TRBJ2-7; 10 nucleotides agree with TRBD1. The germline CDR1 and CDR2 sequences are LGHDT and YNNKEL (reference sequence). The CDR3 runs 15 residues. With V trimmed by 4 bases and J by 0 bases, 3 bases remained unmatched. CDR3 sequence: CASSRQGASSYEQYF. The CDR3 DNA is TGTGCCAGCAGCCGACAGGGGGCAAGCTCCTACGAGCAGTACTTC.

The chain carries TRBV7-2 and TRBJ2-7, with TRBD2 as a possible D gene (5 bases). V was clipped by 6 bases and J by 2 bases, with 14 bases between them. CDR3 length equals 14 residues. The germline V gene has CDR1 SGHTA and CDR2 FQGNSA. The CDR3 DNA reads TGTGCCAGCAGGAGGACCGGACTTACCTACGAGCAGTACTTC. Its translation: CASRRTGLTYEQYF.

This clonotype was found many times. This chain connects TRBV3-1 to TRBJ2-4; D is uncertain. V was pared by 4 bases and J by 10 bases, with 14 bases between. This CDR3 region has 13 residues. The germline V gene has CDR1 LGHDT and CDR2 YNNKEL (reference sequence). The CDR3 DNA reads as TGTGCCAGCAGCCCGAGCCAGTCGCGGATTCAGTACTTC. Residues: CASSPSQSRIQYF.